The following is a T cell receptor (beta chain) sequence with its context. Its cognate antigen is unknown. These data belong to a study of post-analysis software for immune sequencing data. Study conclusions and caveats: Controls had significantly higher normalized Chao1 diversity than multiple sclerosis patients. Higher frequency in patients than in controls was seen for about five TRBV segments, with TRBV5-6, TRBV5-1 and TRBV20-1 among them.

The germline V gene has CDR1 SGHVS and CDR2 FQNEAQ. The CDR3 length is 16 residues. V was pared by 6 bases and J by 5 bases, with 14 bases of the junction left unmatched. Prepared TCR beta cDNA libraries contained unique molecular identifiers. A single record per CDR3 protein comes from TCRdb applying MiXCR to the PCR reads. Of 250,000 to 300,000 distinct CDR3 sequences listed, roughly a third are singletons. The sequencing input was blood. The chain is built from TRBV7-8 and TRBJ2-5; 8 bases fit TRBD2. The origin of this receptor is a girl between 10 and 17 years old with multiple sclerosis. CDR3 coding DNA: TGTGCCAGCAGGGTTAGGGTCGCCGGGAGGGGGGAGACCCAGTACTTC. It codes for CASRVRVAGRGETQYF.